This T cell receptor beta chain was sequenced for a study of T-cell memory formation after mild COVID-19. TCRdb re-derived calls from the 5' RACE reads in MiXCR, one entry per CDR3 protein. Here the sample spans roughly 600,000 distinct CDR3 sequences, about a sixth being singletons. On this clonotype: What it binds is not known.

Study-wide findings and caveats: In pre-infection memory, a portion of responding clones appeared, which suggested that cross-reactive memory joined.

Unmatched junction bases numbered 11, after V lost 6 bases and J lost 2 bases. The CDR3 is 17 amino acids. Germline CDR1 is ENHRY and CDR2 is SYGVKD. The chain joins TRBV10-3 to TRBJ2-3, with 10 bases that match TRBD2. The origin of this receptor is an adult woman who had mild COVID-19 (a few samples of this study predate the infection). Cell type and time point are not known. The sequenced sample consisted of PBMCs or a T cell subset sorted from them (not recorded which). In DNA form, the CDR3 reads TGTGCCATCAGCGATAGCCTGAGCGGGAGGGTCACAGATACGCAGTATTTT. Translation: CAISDSLSGRVTDTQYF.